Listed below are T cell receptor beta chains from one sample, sequenced in a study of cytomegalovirus exposure and HLA in healthy donors. Only in-frame clones appear in the TCRdb table, and some are missing; sequencing was by immunoSEQ multiplex PCR. The sample consists of 310,000 or so clones, 70% to 90% of them appearing once. Sequenced sample: PBMCs. The receptor source for this set is a woman aged 18-35 years in good health and CMV-seronegative. CDR3s include the opening cysteine and the closing phenylalanine or tryptophan. A D gene is named only where the DNA matches it firmly. Size values are once, few and many counts, or a class for expanded clones, and some rows have none.

v_call: TRBV4-1; clone_size: once; j_call: TRBJ2-1; d_call: TRBD2; cdr3_aa: CASSQEAFSGGLYNEQFF; cdr3_nt: TGCGCCAGCAGCCAAGAGGCCTTCAGCGGGGGGTTATACAATGAGCAGTTCTTC
v_call: TRBV5-5; clone_size: NA; j_call: TRBJ1-2; d_call: NA; cdr3_aa: CASSLAVGGSNYGYTF; cdr3_nt: TGTGCCAGCAGCTTGGCCGTCGGGGGAAGTAACTATGGCTACACCTTC
v_call: TRBV29-1; clone_size: NA; j_call: TRBJ2-1; d_call: NA; cdr3_aa: CSVDRRGNEQFF; cdr3_nt: TGCAGCGTTGATCGCAGGGGCAATGAGCAGTTCTTC
v_call: TRBV6-4; clone_size: NA; j_call: TRBJ2-1; d_call: TRBD2; cdr3_aa: CASSRRGGGYNEQFF; cdr3_nt: TGTGCCAGCAGTCGACGGGGGGGCGGCTACAATGAGCAGTTCTTC
v_call: TRBV5-1; clone_size: NA; j_call: TRBJ2-1; d_call: TRBD2; cdr3_aa: CASSPGRSWDEQFF; cdr3_nt: TGCGCCAGCAGCCCCGGGAGGAGTTGGGATGAGCAGTTCTTC
v_call: TRBV18; clone_size: NA; j_call: TRBJ1-4; d_call: NA; cdr3_aa: CASSPEGGAFNEKLFF; cdr3_nt: TGTGCCAGCTCACCCGAAGGGGGGGCTTTTAATGAAAAACTGTTTTTT
v_call: TRBV7-2; clone_size: NA; j_call: TRBJ2-1; d_call: NA; cdr3_aa: CASSLAPDYYNEQFF; cdr3_nt: TGTGCCAGCAGCTTAGCGCCAGACTACTACAATGAGCAGTTCTTC
v_call: TRBV9; clone_size: few; j_call: TRBJ1-4; d_call: TRBD1; cdr3_aa: CASSPGQTNEKLFF; cdr3_nt: TGTGCCAGCAGCCCGGGACAGACTAATGAAAAACTGTTTTTT
v_call: TRBV7-3; clone_size: NA; j_call: TRBJ1-4; d_call: TRBD1; cdr3_aa: CASSLPTGQGTFVGTNEKLFF; cdr3_nt: TGTGCCAGCAGCCTTCCCACCGGACAGGGAACATTTGTGGGGACTAATGAAAAACTGTTTTTT
v_call: TRBV15; clone_size: NA; j_call: TRBJ2-7; d_call: TRBD1; cdr3_aa: CATSGWTGKGEQYF; cdr3_nt: TGTGCCACCAGCGGGTGGACAGGGAAAGGCGAGCAGTACTTC
v_call: TRBV2; clone_size: NA; j_call: TRBJ1-6; d_call: NA; cdr3_aa: CASSELVSSYNSPLHF; cdr3_nt: TGTGCCAGCAGTGAGCTGGTTAGCTCCTATAATTCACCCCTCCACTTT
v_call: TRBV28; clone_size: NA; j_call: TRBJ2-7; d_call: NA; cdr3_aa: CASSSPGHFSYEQYF; cdr3_nt: TGTGCCAGCAGTTCCCCTGGGCACTTCTCCTACGAGCAGTACTTC
v_call: TRBV7-2; clone_size: NA; j_call: TRBJ2-7; d_call: NA; cdr3_aa: CASSSKPSKEQYF; cdr3_nt: TGTGCCAGCAGCTCAAAACCTAGTAAGGAGCAGTACTTC
v_call: TRBV2; clone_size: NA; j_call: TRBJ1-1; d_call: NA; cdr3_aa: CASKNRRNTEAFF; cdr3_nt: TGTGCCAGCAAAAACAGAAGGAACACTGAAGCTTTCTTT
v_call: TRBV19; clone_size: NA; j_call: TRBJ2-7; d_call: TRBD2; cdr3_aa: CASSNPSGGGLNEQYF; cdr3_nt: TGTGCCAGTAGTAACCCCTCGGGCGGGGGGTTGAACGAGCAGTACTTC
v_call: TRBV2; clone_size: NA; j_call: TRBJ1-6; d_call: NA; cdr3_aa: CASSLFDSPLHF; cdr3_nt: TGTGCCAGCAGCCTCTTCGATTCACCCCTCCACTTT
v_call: TRBV29-1; clone_size: NA; j_call: TRBJ1-1; d_call: NA; cdr3_aa: CSVVGHQGRAEAFF; cdr3_nt: TGCAGCGTTGTAGGGCACCAGGGGAGAGCTGAAGCTTTCTTT
v_call: TRBV28; clone_size: NA; j_call: TRBJ1-1; d_call: NA; cdr3_aa: CASRSAPFGGTEAFF; cdr3_nt: TGTGCCAGCAGGTCGGCCCCGTTCGGGGGGACTGAAGCTTTCTTT
v_call: TRBV5-1; clone_size: NA; j_call: TRBJ1-2; d_call: NA; cdr3_aa: CASSFGTGYTF; cdr3_nt: TGCGCCAGCAGCTTCGGGACAGGCTACACCTTC
v_call: TRBV5-6; clone_size: NA; j_call: TRBJ2-3; d_call: TRBD1; cdr3_aa: CASSAYNRGLGADTQYF; cdr3_nt: TGTGCCAGCAGCGCCTATAACAGGGGTTTGGGTGCAGATACGCAGTATTTT
v_call: TRBV27; clone_size: NA; j_call: TRBJ1-1; d_call: NA; cdr3_aa: CASSFSKGRGVTEAFF; cdr3_nt: TGTGCCAGCAGTTTCAGTAAAGGGCGGGGAGTCACTGAAGCTTTCTTT
v_call: TRBV15; clone_size: NA; j_call: TRBJ2-5; d_call: NA; cdr3_aa: CATSRDEAGGRVEQETQYF; cdr3_nt: TGTGCCACCAGCAGAGATGAGGCTGGGGGCAGGGTGGAACAAGAGACCCAGTACTTC
v_call: TRBV12-5; clone_size: once; j_call: TRBJ1-5; d_call: NA; cdr3_aa: CASGRTAYLHSNQPQHF; cdr3_nt: TGTGCTAGTGGTCGGACAGCGTACCTCCATAGCAATCAGCCCCAGCATTTT
v_call: TRBV19; clone_size: NA; j_call: TRBJ2-3; d_call: NA; cdr3_aa: CASSPHGTLLTDTQYF; cdr3_nt: TGTGCCAGTAGTCCCCACGGGACTTTACTCACAGATACGCAGTATTTT
v_call: TRBV19; clone_size: NA; j_call: TRBJ2-4; d_call: TRBD1; cdr3_aa: CASSWRTGTNIQYF; cdr3_nt: TGTGCCAGTAGTTGGAGGACAGGGACAAACATTCAGTACTTC
v_call: TRBV7-6; clone_size: NA; j_call: TRBJ2-2; d_call: NA; cdr3_aa: CASSPAQGGTGELFF; cdr3_nt: TGTGCCAGCTCCCCGGCACAGGGGGGGACCGGGGAGCTGTTTTTT
v_call: TRBV5-1; clone_size: NA; j_call: TRBJ2-7; d_call: NA; cdr3_aa: CASSLVLEGEQYF; cdr3_nt: TGCGCCAGCAGCTTGGTTCTAGAGGGCGAGCAGTACTTC
v_call: TRBV28; clone_size: NA; j_call: TRBJ1-2; d_call: NA; cdr3_aa: CASSLSGEYIYGYTF; cdr3_nt: TGTGCCAGCAGTTTATCTGGGGAGTACATCTATGGCTACACCTTC
v_call: TRBV18; clone_size: NA; j_call: TRBJ1-2; d_call: TRBD1; cdr3_aa: CASSPEDRARYGYTF; cdr3_nt: TGTGCCAGCTCACCGGAGGACAGGGCGAGATATGGCTACACCTTC
v_call: TRBV10-3; clone_size: NA; j_call: TRBJ1-4; d_call: NA; cdr3_aa: CAIRAGTNDEKLFF; cdr3_nt: TGTGCCATCAGGGCCGGGACTAACGATGAAAAACTGTTTTTT
v_call: TRBV13; clone_size: NA; j_call: TRBJ2-7; d_call: TRBD1; cdr3_aa: CASSSRDSYEQYF; cdr3_nt: TGTGCCAGCAGCTCCAGGGACAGCTACGAGCAGTACTTC
v_call: TRBV4-1; clone_size: NA; j_call: TRBJ2-5; d_call: TRBD2; cdr3_aa: CASSPSVEERLIRGGETQYF; cdr3_nt: TGCGCCAGCAGCCCTAGCGTCGAGGAGCGGTTGATCCGGGGGGGAGAGACCCAGTACTTC
v_call: TRBV14; clone_size: NA; j_call: TRBJ2-1; d_call: NA; cdr3_aa: CASSQVRGVYNEQFF; cdr3_nt: TGTGCCAGCAGCCAAGTTCGAGGAGTCTACAATGAGCAGTTCTTC
v_call: TRBV5-4; clone_size: few; j_call: TRBJ2-5; d_call: NA; cdr3_aa: CASSFSRHQKETQYF; cdr3_nt: TGTGCCAGCAGCTTCTCCCGACACCAGAAAGAGACCCAGTACTTC
v_call: TRBV2; clone_size: NA; j_call: TRBJ2-5; d_call: NA; cdr3_aa: CASAGIYQETQYF; cdr3_nt: TGTGCCAGCGCCGGGATCTACCAAGAGACCCAGTACTTC
v_call: TRBV2; clone_size: NA; j_call: TRBJ1-2; d_call: NA; cdr3_aa: CASSESRQFYGYTF; cdr3_nt: TGTGCCAGCAGTGAATCCCGACAGTTCTATGGCTACACCTTC
v_call: TRBV4-1; clone_size: NA; j_call: TRBJ2-3; d_call: NA; cdr3_aa: CASSQNLGGRTDTQYF; cdr3_nt: TGCGCCAGCAGCCAAAATCTCGGGGGGCGAACAGATACGCAGTATTTT
v_call: TRBV11-2; clone_size: NA; j_call: TRBJ1-5; d_call: NA; cdr3_aa: CASSLGYSNQPQHF; cdr3_nt: TGTGCCAGCAGCTTAGGTTATAGCAATCAGCCCCAGCATTTT
v_call: TRBV27; clone_size: NA; j_call: TRBJ1-2; d_call: NA; cdr3_aa: CASRETGSYGYTF; cdr3_nt: TGTGCCAGCAGGGAGACAGGATCCTATGGCTACACCTTC
v_call: TRBV6-6; clone_size: NA; j_call: TRBJ2-3; d_call: NA; cdr3_aa: CASAQPRGLDGDTQYF; cdr3_nt: TGTGCCAGCGCACAACCCCGAGGTCTTGATGGAGATACGCAGTATTTT
v_call: TRBV27; clone_size: NA; j_call: TRBJ1-2; d_call: NA; cdr3_aa: CASRHSTTYGYTF; cdr3_nt: TGTGCCAGCAGGCACAGCACAACCTATGGCTACACCTTC
v_call: TRBV6-5; clone_size: few; j_call: TRBJ1-6; d_call: NA; cdr3_aa: CASSYSGRGYSPLHF; cdr3_nt: TGTGCCAGCAGTTACTCGGGCAGGGGTTATTCACCCCTCCACTTT
v_call: TRBV5-1; clone_size: NA; j_call: TRBJ1-4; d_call: TRBD1; cdr3_aa: CASSFLGQINEKLFF; cdr3_nt: TGCGCCAGCAGCTTCCTGGGACAGATTAATGAAAAACTGTTTTTT
v_call: TRBV5-1; clone_size: NA; j_call: TRBJ2-1; d_call: NA; cdr3_aa: CASRVEGLARYNEQFF; cdr3_nt: TGCGCCAGCAGAGTTGAGGGGCTAGCGCGATACAATGAGCAGTTCTTC
v_call: TRBV2; clone_size: NA; j_call: TRBJ1-4; d_call: TRBD1; cdr3_aa: CASNPGTGGEKLFF; cdr3_nt: TGTGCCAGCAACCCCGGGACAGGGGGCGAAAAACTGTTTTTT
v_call: TRBV9; clone_size: NA; j_call: TRBJ1-2; d_call: NA; cdr3_aa: CASSVGVGDPYGYTF; cdr3_nt: TGTGCCAGCAGCGTAGGGGTCGGAGATCCCTATGGCTACACCTTC
v_call: TRBV2; clone_size: NA; j_call: TRBJ1-4; d_call: NA; cdr3_aa: CASSGGLGEKLFF; cdr3_nt: TGTGCCAGCAGTGGAGGGTTGGGTGAAAAACTGTTTTTT
v_call: TRBV5-1; clone_size: NA; j_call: TRBJ2-7; d_call: NA; cdr3_aa: CASSLEYRETSYEQYF; cdr3_nt: TGCGCCAGCAGCTTGGAGTACAGGGAAACCTCCTACGAGCAGTACTTC
v_call: TRBV4-1; clone_size: NA; j_call: TRBJ1-2; d_call: NA; cdr3_aa: CASSHLKSSGYGYTF; cdr3_nt: TGCGCCAGCAGCCATCTAAAAAGTAGCGGCTATGGCTACACCTTC
v_call: TRBV7-9; clone_size: NA; j_call: TRBJ2-7; d_call: NA; cdr3_aa: CSSSLASREQYF; cdr3_nt: TGTTCCAGCAGCTTAGCGTCGAGGGAGCAGTACTTC
v_call: TRBV9; clone_size: NA; j_call: TRBJ2-5; d_call: NA; cdr3_aa: CASSPHVGGQETQYF; cdr3_nt: TGTGCCAGCAGCCCGCACGTCGGGGGCCAAGAGACCCAGTACTTC
v_call: TRBV10-3; clone_size: NA; j_call: TRBJ2-3; d_call: TRBD2; cdr3_aa: CAISDLLAGVDRLYF; cdr3_nt: TGTGCCATCAGTGATTTATTAGCGGGAGTCGACCGTCTGTATTTT
v_call: TRBV6-5; clone_size: NA; j_call: TRBJ2-7; d_call: NA; cdr3_aa: CASSYGAGETYEQYF; cdr3_nt: TGTGCCAGCAGTTACGGCGCAGGCGAAACCTACGAGCAGTACTTC
v_call: TRBV2; clone_size: few; j_call: TRBJ1-1; d_call: NA; cdr3_aa: CASSSRGMNTEAFF; cdr3_nt: TGTGCCAGCAGTTCCCGAGGGATGAACACTGAAGCTTTCTTT
v_call: TRBV18; clone_size: NA; j_call: TRBJ1-4; d_call: NA; cdr3_aa: CASSPLGGQTEKLFF; cdr3_nt: TGTGCCAGCTCACCACTTGGCGGTCAGACGGAAAAACTGTTTTTT
v_call: TRBV7-9; clone_size: once; j_call: TRBJ2-7; d_call: NA; cdr3_aa: CASSLHPLGYEQYF; cdr3_nt: TGTGCCAGCAGCTTACACCCCCTAGGCTACGAGCAGTACTTC
v_call: TRBV9; clone_size: NA; j_call: TRBJ1-2; d_call: NA; cdr3_aa: CASSVGGGSASGYTF; cdr3_nt: TGTGCCAGCAGCGTAGGGGGGGGCTCGGCGAGTGGCTACACCTTC
v_call: TRBV28; clone_size: NA; j_call: TRBJ1-2; d_call: TRBD1; cdr3_aa: CASSSSGTGGVYGYTF; cdr3_nt: TGTGCCAGCAGTTCATCCGGGACAGGGGGTGTCTATGGCTACACCTTC
v_call: TRBV4-1; clone_size: once; j_call: TRBJ1-2; d_call: TRBD1; cdr3_aa: CASMGPGTGDPSNYGYTF; cdr3_nt: TGCGCCAGCATGGGGCCCGGGACAGGGGATCCCTCAAACTATGGCTACACCTTC